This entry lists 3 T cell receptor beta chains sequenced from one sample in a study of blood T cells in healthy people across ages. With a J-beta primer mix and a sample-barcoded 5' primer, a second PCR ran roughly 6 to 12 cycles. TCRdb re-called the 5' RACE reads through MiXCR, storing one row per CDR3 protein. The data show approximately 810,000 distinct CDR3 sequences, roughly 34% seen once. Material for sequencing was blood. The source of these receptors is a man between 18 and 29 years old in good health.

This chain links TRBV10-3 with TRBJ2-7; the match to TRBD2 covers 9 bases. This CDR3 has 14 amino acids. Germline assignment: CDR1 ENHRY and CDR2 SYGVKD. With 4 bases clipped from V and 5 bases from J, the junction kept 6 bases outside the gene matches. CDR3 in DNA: TGTGCCATCAGTGTAGCGGGAGAAGGGGACGAGCAGTACTTC. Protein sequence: CAISVAGEGDEQYF.

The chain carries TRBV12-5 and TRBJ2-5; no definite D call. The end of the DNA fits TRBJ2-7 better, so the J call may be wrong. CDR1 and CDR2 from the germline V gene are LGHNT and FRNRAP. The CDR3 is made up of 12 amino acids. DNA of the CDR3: TGTGCTAGTGGTTCCTGGGCCTACGAGCAGTACTTC. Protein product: CASGSWAYEQYF.

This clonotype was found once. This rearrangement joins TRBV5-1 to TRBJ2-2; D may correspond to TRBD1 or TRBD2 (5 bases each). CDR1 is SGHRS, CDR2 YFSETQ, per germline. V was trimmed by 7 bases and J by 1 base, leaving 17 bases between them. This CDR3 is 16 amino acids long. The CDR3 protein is CASGSSRDLNTGELFF. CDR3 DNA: TGCGCCAGCGGCTCGAGCCGGGACCTGAACACCGGGGAGCTGTTTTTT.